This TCR beta chain was identified during a study of CD8+ T cells in alopecia areata (dated by TCRdb to the late 2010s). In terms of the full investigation: Treated patients were enrolled in an open-label pilot trial of oral tofacitinib, 5 to 10 mg twice daily, for moderate-to-severe alopecia areata. The study used high-throughput TCRbeta sequencing to examine T cell clonal expansion in alopecia areata, in both the C3H/HeJ mouse model and human patients. RNA was extracted with the PAXgene miRNA kit for fixed scalp, the miRNeasy kit for PBMCs, and the RNeasy kit for mouse skin. immunoSEQ multiplex PCR using 35 Vbeta forward primers and 13 Jbeta reverse primers was used to amplify TCRbeta CDR3 regions. In humans, TCRbeta sequencing was performed on scalp tissue and on sorted CD4+ and CD8+ peripheral blood T cells from healthy controls and from patients with patchy or totalis/universalis alopecia areata. Patients stayed on tofacitinib for 6 to 18 months and then had 6 months of follow-up off drug so that delayed response and recurrence could be assessed. The SALT score, which quantifies the percentage of affected scalp surface area, was used to measure disease severity in treated patients. Scalp clonality was compared among normal scalp (n=4), patchy alopecia areata scalp (n=8), and alopecia totalis/universalis scalp (n=8). Patients on tofacitinib were biopsied at baseline and after 4 and 24 weeks of treatment, and several of the patients also had a later scalp biopsy. The full study reports these points: Many expanded lesional clones were found to persist in scalp and blood during tofacitinib treatment, and relapse after treatment cessation may be partly explained by this persistence. Compared with normal scalp, lesional scalp had higher clonality and more expanded CD8+ clones, particularly in alopecia totalis/universalis, a pattern that suggests antigenic drive. Tofacitinib significantly lowered scalp clonality and the number of expanded CD8+ clones among the top 100 scalp clones. Shared TCR sequences between patients were less evident than in mice, which may be partly attributable to HLA diversity in the patient population. Unlike mouse skin, which is dominated by gammadelta T cells, normal human skin has resident alphabeta T cells that are also sequenced, and this complicates analysis of the scalp TCR repertoire. The treated cohort was small, with a single nonresponder, so links between baseline CD8+ expansion and response need larger studies.

The CDR3 has 13 amino acids, counting the end cysteine and phenylalanine. The only DNA kept is the CDR3, 39 bases in frame from the first base. V has 7 bases trimmed and J has 0 bases trimmed; junction bases matching no gene number 5. For CDR1 and CDR2, the germline V gene lists SQVTM and ANQGSEA. This clone has only one observation. Its recognized antigen is unknown. The sample holds no much larger clone one base away, and base qualities are not on file. Libraries were prepared through the immunoSEQ multiplex PCR assay. RNA was extracted from all samples and reverse transcribed into cDNA as template for TCR sequencing. SuperScript III was used to make first-strand cDNA, primed with a 2:1 mix of oligo-dT and random hexamers. A synthetic immune receptor repertoire was used to gauge amplification bias, and whatever bias remained was removed computationally. The paper's data handling went like this. Raw reads were preprocessed for error removal, and CDR3 was defined according to IMGT conventions as running from the conserved cysteine to phenylalanine. To get clonality, Shannon entropy was normalized by log2 of the number of productive unique TCRs and the result was subtracted from 1. Whether each scalp clone was CD4 or CD8 was inferred by checking scalp TCRbeta sequences against the CD4 and CD8 repertoires from sorted blood. Entries here come from immuneACCESS through TCRdb and include only in-frame sequences with V and J called. Some clones fail to appear in such tables; in the studies checked, an unresolved V gene covers under half of the shortfall, and the cause of the remainder is unknown. Clonal size and the V and J genes are those of that table, whereas D and trimming came from the DNA. Recorded for this sample are more than 130,000 clones; about four fifths of them occurred a single time. Just under 25% of the sample belongs to the ten largest clones.

The sample's time point, from its label and the paper: about 4 weeks on oral tofacitinib. Sample treatment or condition, as interpreted from the label and publication: oral pan-JAK inhibitor, 5-10 mg twice daily. From alopecia areata patients, peripheral blood was collected along with lesional scalp punch biopsies. After PBMCs were isolated by density centrifugation and stained for CD3, CD4 and CD8, a FACSAria was used to sort CD4+ and CD8+ T cells. The V and J segments used are TRBV29-1 and TRBJ2-7; 8 nucleotides in the junction match TRBD2. The specimen was CD8+ T cells sorted from blood, collected at week 4, from a patient treated with tofacitinib. The TCR was taken from a human donor with alopecia areata. In nucleotide form, the sequence is TGCAGCGCGGGAGGGGATAGCTCCTACGAGCAGTACTTC. This translates into CSAGGDSSYEQYF.